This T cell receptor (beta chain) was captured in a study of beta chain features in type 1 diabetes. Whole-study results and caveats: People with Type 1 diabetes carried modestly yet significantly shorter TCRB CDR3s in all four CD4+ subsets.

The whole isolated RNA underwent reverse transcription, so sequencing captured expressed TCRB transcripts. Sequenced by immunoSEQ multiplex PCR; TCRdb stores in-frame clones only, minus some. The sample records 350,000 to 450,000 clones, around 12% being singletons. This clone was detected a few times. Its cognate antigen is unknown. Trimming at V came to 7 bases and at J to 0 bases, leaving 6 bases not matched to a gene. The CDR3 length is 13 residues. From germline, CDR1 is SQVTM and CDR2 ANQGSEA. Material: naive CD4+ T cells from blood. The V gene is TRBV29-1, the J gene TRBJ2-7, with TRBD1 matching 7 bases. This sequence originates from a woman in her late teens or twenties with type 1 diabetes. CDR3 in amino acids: CSAGTAHSYEQYF. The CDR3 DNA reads TGCAGCGCAGGGACAGCTCACTCCTACGAGCAGTACTTC.